This T cell receptor beta chain was captured by sequencing in a study of blood T cell repertoires in COVID-19. V was pared by 3 bases and J by 4 bases, with 7 bases between. This CDR3 has 12 amino acids. The V gene's germline CDR1 is SGHNT and CDR2 YYREEE (reference sequence). Per the original methods: Researchers report that nucleated cell counts were estimated from reference gene primer amplification. The data were produced by immunoSEQ multiplex PCR, yet TCRdb's version contains in-frame clones alone and is incomplete. V, J and clone size reflect that table, while D and trimming were determined from the DNA. The sample has 350,000 to 450,000 clones; 85% are singletons.

V is TRBV5-4 and J is TRBJ1-1, with unresolved D. Sequencing input: peripheral blood. The receptor was isolated from a woman under 30 with acute or convalescent COVID-19. The CDR3 spells CASSYDITEAFF. Written as DNA, the CDR3 is TGTGCCAGCAGCTATGACATCACTGAAGCTTTCTTT.